These 4 T cell receptor beta chains came from one sample sequenced in a study of human CD8 memory T cell subsets. UMI-labeled 5' RACE produced the TCR beta libraries. TCRdb reprocessed the 5' RACE reads and stores each CDR3 protein as one record, lacking DNA. This table holds 4,500 to 7,000 distinct CDR3 sequences. Input material: CD8+ effector memory T cells (TEM) sorted from PBMCs. Subset: effector memory CD8 T cells, CCR7- CD45RO+ CD95+. Every receptor here comes from a human donor in good health.

The chain links TRBV12-3 or TRBV12-4 to TRBJ2-7. The CDR3 is 14 residues long. CDR3 residues: CASSSHGLSYEQYF.

This clonotype registers medium-sized by frequency. The CDR3 loop reads CSVVDNYGYTF. The rearrangement links TRBV29-1 to TRBJ1-2. The CDR3 consists of 11 residues. Germline loops: CDR1 SQVTM, CDR2 ANQGSEA. Full variable domain (outside the CDR3, taken from reference TRBV29-1 and TRBJ1-2): SAVISQKPSRDICQRGTSLTIQCQVDSQVTMMFWYRQQPGQSLTLIATANQGSEATYESGFVIDKFPISRPNLTFSTLTVSNMSPEDSSIYLCSVVDNYGYTFGSGTRLTVV.

V usage is TRBV30 and J usage is TRBJ2-7; the TCRdb call, TRBD2, lacks DNA for checking. CDR3 length equals 12 residues. In germline, CDR1 is GTSNPN, CDR2 SVGIG (reference sequence). The CDR3 sequence is CAGQLAGGEQYF.

The chain is built from TRBV3-1 and TRBJ2-4; TCRdb gives TRBD1 as the D gene, but with no DNA this cannot be confirmed. The CDR3 sequence is 14 residues long. The germline V gene has CDR1 LGHDT and CDR2 YNNKEL (reference sequence). CDR3 loop: CASSLPGGKNIQYF.